These 18 T cell receptor beta chains came from one sample sequenced in a study of beta chain features in type 1 diabetes. Overall study findings and caveats: A moderate, significant TCRB CDR3 shortening appeared in type 1 diabetes across four CD4+ subsets.

These TCRs are of unknown antigen specificity. Expressed TCRB transcripts were sequenced, since all the RNA that had been isolated was reverse transcribed. Clones were read by immunoSEQ multiplex PCR, and TCRdb kept only the in-frame ones, dropping some. The sample records roughly 340,000 clones, about 14% being singletons. The sample was naive CD4+ T cells from blood. The receptor set was obtained from a woman aged 18-35 years with type 1 diabetes.

This clone has a handful of counts. The chain carries TRBV7-9 and TRBJ2-2; TRBD2 aligns across 15 bases. V lost 3 bases to trimming and J lost 5 bases; unmatched junction nucleotides: 4. The CDR3 is 17 residues long. Per germline, CDR1 SEHNR and CDR2 FQNEAQ (reference sequence). CDR3 sequence: CASSFLGLAGGTGELFF. The CDR3 DNA follows: TGTGCCAGCAGCTTCCTGGGACTAGCGGGAGGAACCGGGGAGCTGTTTTTT.

This clone was counted between two and nine times. J is TRBJ2-5 and V is TRBV5-4; 10 nucleotides align to TRBD1. In germline, CDR1 is SGHNT, CDR2 YYREEE (reference sequence). J was trimmed by 5 bases and V by 4 bases; bases with no gene match: 8. This CDR3 is 15 amino acids long. The CDR3 loop reads CASSRGGQGRETQYF. The CDR3 DNA follows: TGTGCCAGCAGCCGAGGGGGACAGGGGCGGGAGACCCAGTACTTC.

This clone was observed a handful of times. V is TRBV5-1 and J is TRBJ2-1, with 9 nucleotides matching TRBD2. This CDR3 comprises 16 residues. V trimming: 2 bases; J trimming: 7 bases; junction bases outside the gene matches: 10. Germline CDR1 SGHRS, CDR2 YFSETQ. The CDR3 sequence: CASSLPPSGVLNEQFF. In DNA, the CDR3 is TGCGCCAGCAGCTTACCTCCTAGCGGGGTCCTTAATGAGCAGTTCTTC.

This rearrangement joins TRBV7-2 to TRBJ2-7; D may be TRBD2 (6 bases). Germline V gives CDR1 SGHTA, CDR2 FQGNSA. The V gene lost 1 base and the J gene lost 3 bases, with 10 bases spanning the gap. CDR3 length: 14 amino acids. The chain's CDR3 is CASSLDGRDYEQYV. The CDR3 coding sequence is TGTGCCAGCAGCTTAGACGGGAGAGACTACGAGCAGTACGTC.

This rearrangement joins TRBV28 to TRBJ2-2; D might be TRBD1 (5 bases). V shed 4 bases and J shed 2 bases, with 14 bases lying between them. The CDR3 consists of 16 residues. The germline CDR1 and CDR2 sequences are MDHEN and SYDVKM. The DNA for the CDR3 is TGTGCCAGCAGTTCAAGGGGCGCCCCCAACACCGGGGAGCTGTTTTTT. The encoded protein is CASSSRGAPNTGELFF.

The CDR3 here is CASSFRGSQYNEQFF. In nucleotides, the CDR3 is TGTGCCAGCAGCTTCAGGGGGTCTCAATACAATGAGCAGTTCTTC. This chain joins TRBV7-9 and TRBJ2-1; TRBD1 matches at 7 bases. The V gene's germline CDR1 is SEHNR and CDR2 FQNEAQ (reference sequence). The length of the CDR3 is 15 residues. Trimming removed 3 bases from V and 4 bases from J; junction bases left unmatched: 6.

This clone was recorded a few times. V and J are TRBV29-1 and TRBJ2-7; D perhaps matches TRBD2 (5 bases). This CDR3 region has 13 residues. From germline, CDR1 is SQVTM and CDR2 ANQGSEA. V lost 2 bases and J lost 0, with 8 bases in between. The CDR3 region has the DNA TGCAGCGTTGAAAAGGGAGTCTCCTACGAGCAGTACTTC. Translation: CSVEKGVSYEQYF.

This clone has only a few counts. V gene TRBV7-9 combines with J gene TRBJ2-7; 14 bases are a match to TRBD2. This CDR3 contains 14 residues. Trimming at V came to 6 bases and at J to 6 bases, leaving 4 bases not matched to a gene. From germline, CDR1 is SEHNR and CDR2 FQNEAQ (reference sequence). The DNA for the CDR3 is TGTGCCAGCAGTGTGACTAGCGGGAGGGGCGAGCAGTACTTC. It yields the protein CASSVTSGRGEQYF.

The CDR3 region has the DNA TGTGCCAGCAGACCCGGGACAGGGGTCTACTCCTATGGCTACACCTTC. Amino acids: CASRPGTGVYSYGYTF. The chain joins TRBV7-2 to TRBJ1-2, with 10 bases identical to TRBD1. Germline-derived CDR1 and CDR2 are SGHTA and FQGNSA. The V and J ends lost 6 bases and 4 bases, in that order; junction bases with no gene match: 11. The CDR3 consists of 16 residues. Based on the CDR3 plus reference TRBV7-2 and TRBJ1-2, the full variable domain is GAGVSQSPSNKVTEKGKDVELRCDPISGHTALYWYRQSLGQGLEFLIYFQGNSAPDKSGLPSDRFSAERTGGSVSTLTIQRTQQEDSAVYLCASRPGTGVYSYGYTFGSGTRLTVV.

The genes are TRBV6-5 and TRBJ2-7; 7 positions agree with TRBD1. The CDR3 is made up of 13 amino acids. In germline, CDR1 is MNHEY, CDR2 SVGAGI. J was trimmed by 7 bases and V by 6 bases; bases with no gene match: 9. The CDR3 reads CASRGRQGKEQYF. CDR3 in DNA: TGTGCCAGCAGGGGCCGACAGGGAAAGGAGCAGTACTTC.

The chain links TRBV19 to TRBJ2-3; 8 nucleotides match TRBD2. The CDR3 totals 15 residues. Germline CDR1 and CDR2: LNHDA and SQIVND (reference sequence). Unmatched junction bases numbered 4, after V lost 0 bases and J lost 5 bases. CDR3 sequence (DNA): TGTGCCAGTAGTATAGAGGGCCGGGGGGGAGATACGCAGTATTTT. It is translated as CASSIEGRGGDTQYF. The full variable domain, its missing parts supplied by reference TRBV19 and TRBJ2-3, is DGGITQSPKYLFRKEGQNVTLSCEQNLNHDAMYWYRQDPGQGLRLIYYSQIVNDFQKGDIAEGYSVSREKKESFPLTVTSAQKNPTAFYLCASSIEGRGGDTQYFGPGTRLTVL.

This clone has more than one count but fewer than ten. The chain uses TRBV9 and TRBJ2-5, with TRBD2 identical over 9 bases. From germline, CDR1 is SGDLS and CDR2 YYNGEE. V lost 3 bases, J lost 9 bases, and 18 bases stayed unmatched. The CDR3 has 17 residues. The CDR3, as DNA: TGTGCCAGCAGCGAGGACCCCGGGACTAGCCCTCCGGGCCCCCAGTACTTC. Translated, it gives CASSEDPGTSPPGPQYF.

This clone was seen more than once but under ten times. V usage is TRBV30 and J usage is TRBJ1-2; TRBD1 matches 9 bases. The germline V gene has CDR1 GTSNPN and CDR2 SVGIG (reference sequence). The CDR3 sequence is 14 residues long. Unmatched junction bases numbered 5, after V lost 4 bases and J lost 2 bases. CDR3 residues: CAWTFGTGNYGYTF. CDR3 DNA: TGTGCCTGGACTTTCGGGACAGGGAACTATGGCTACACCTTC.

This chain's CDR3 is CASSPQNYGYTF. In nucleotides, the CDR3 is TGTGCCAGTAGTCCCCAAAATTATGGCTACACCTTC. The chain carries TRBV19 and TRBJ1-2; D remains unclear. Germline V CDR1 and CDR2: LNHDA, SQIVND (reference sequence). The CDR3 extends over 12 amino acids. V shed 5 bases and J shed 5 bases, with 9 bases lying between them. The whole variable domain, remainder taken from reference TRBV19 and TRBJ1-2, is DGGITQSPKYLFRKEGQNVTLSCEQNLNHDAMYWYRQDPGQGLRLIYYSQIVNDFQKGDIAEGYSVSREKKESFPLTVTSAQKNPTAFYLCASSPQNYGYTFGSGTRLTVV.

The chain carries TRBV28 and TRBJ1-2; TRBD1 matches at 10 bases. CDR1 is MDHEN, CDR2 SYDVKM, per germline. With 4 bases clipped from V and 4 bases from J, the junction kept 9 bases outside the gene matches. This CDR3 contains 16 residues. This CDR3 reads CASSSPGTGDSYGYTF. The DNA for the CDR3 is TGTGCCAGCAGTTCTCCCGGGACAGGGGATAGCTATGGCTACACCTTC.

V and J are TRBV25-1 and TRBJ2-5, with 7 bases identical to TRBD2. V lost 6 bases to trimming and J lost 1 base; unmatched junction nucleotides: 8. Germline CDR1 and CDR2: MGHDK and SYGVNS. The CDR3 length is 15 residues. CDR3 coding DNA: TGTGCCAGCAGCCGCGGGGGAGCGGGCCAAGAGACCCAGTACTTC. Amino acids: CASSRGGAGQETQYF. The full variable domain, with the rest looked up from reference TRBV25-1 and TRBJ2-5, is EADIYQTPRYLVIGTGKKITLECSQTMGHDKMYWYQQDPGMELHLIHYSYGVNSTEKGDLSSESTVSRIRTEHFPLTLESARPSHTSQYLCASSRGGAGQETQYFGPGTRLLVL.

The gene calls are TRBV30 and TRBJ1-2; 7 bases agree with TRBD1. CDR1 is GTSNPN and CDR2 is SVGIG in the germline V gene (reference sequence). J lost 6 bases, V lost 0 bases, and 4 bases had no gene match. There are 13 residues in the CDR3. This chain's CDR3 is CAWSVKGADGYTF. The CDR3 DNA reads TGTGCCTGGAGTGTTAAGGGGGCAGATGGCTACACCTTC.

J is TRBJ2-1 and V is TRBV30; 10 bases map to TRBD2. Germline trimming cut 2 bases from V and 3 bases from J; bases unmatched to any gene: 4. This CDR3 has 15 amino acids. The V gene's germline CDR1 is GTSNPN and CDR2 SVGIG (reference sequence). CDR3 nucleotide sequence: TGTGCCTGGAGTACAGGACTAGCGGACTACAATGAGCAGTTCTTC. Translated: CAWSTGLADYNEQFF.